Below are 14 T cell receptor beta chains sequenced from a single sample in a study of cytomegalovirus exposure and HLA in healthy donors. PCR primers comprised 60 Vbeta and 13 Jbeta primers. The data were produced by immunoSEQ multiplex PCR, yet TCRdb's version contains in-frame clones alone and is incomplete. Of under 200,000 clones in the sample, around 80% were seen once. The sample comprised PBMCs. Receptors were obtained from a woman between 50 and 59 years old in good health and CMV-seronegative.

This sequence joins TRBV7-3 and TRBJ1-6, with D possibly matching TRBD1 (6 bases). The length of the CDR3 is 16 residues. V was shortened by 4 bases and J by 7 bases, with 17 bases between the two germline ends. Germline values: CDR1 SGHTA, CDR2 FQGTGA. The CDR3 coding sequence is TGTGCCAGCAGCTCGCAACCGGGACAACCCAATTCACCCCTCCACTTT. It encodes CASSSQPGQPNSPLHF.

The rearrangement joins TRBV7-8 to TRBJ1-5, with D hard to call. CDR1 is SGHVS, CDR2 FQNEAQ, per germline. V lost 3 bases and J 0 bases, leaving 9 bases between the germline ends. CDR3 length equals 15 residues. The CDR3 loop is CASSFSSGSNQPQHF. For the CDR3, the DNA is TGTGCCAGCAGCTTCAGTTCAGGTAGCAATCAGCCCCAGCATTTT.

The V and J genes are TRBV5-4 and TRBJ2-6, with TRBD1 matching 10 bases. This CDR3 is built from 16 residues. Looked up from germline, CDR1 is SGHNT and CDR2 is YYREEE (reference sequence). Trimming cost V 4 bases and J 4 bases; bases outside gene matches: 5. The CDR3 DNA is TGTGCCAGCAGCCCCGGACAGGGGGTAGGGGCCAACGTCCTGACTTTC. This gives the protein CASSPGQGVGANVLTF.

This clone was seen more than once but under ten times. The CDR3 is CASSRDRSATEAFF. CDR3 bases: TGCGCCAGCAGCCGGGACAGGTCTGCCACTGAAGCTTTCTTT. The chain uses TRBV4-3 and TRBJ1-1, with 8 positions matching TRBD1. Germline V gene data show CDR1 as LGHNA and CDR2 as YSLEER. V gave up 4 bases and J gave up 4 bases; unmatched junction bases: 5. The CDR3 runs to 14 residues.

The rearrangement uses TRBV5-1 and TRBJ1-4; D not resolved. The CDR3 has 15 residues. Trimming cost V 4 bases and J 2 bases, with 12 bases left between them. Germline V gene data show CDR1 as SGHRS and CDR2 as YFSETQ. CDR3 bases: TGCGCCAGCAGCCCGGGGTGGTCGACTAATGAAAAACTGTTTTTT. Amino acid sequence: CASSPGWSTNEKLFF.

V gene TRBV19 combines with J gene TRBJ2-5, with TRBD2 identical over 7 bases. V dropped 5 bases and J dropped 4; count of bases not matched to a gene: 4. This CDR3 comprises 13 residues. Germline CDR1 and CDR2: LNHDA and SQIVND (reference sequence). The chain's CDR3 is CASSLRGRETQYF. In DNA form, the CDR3 reads TGTGCCAGTAGTCTTCGCGGGAGAGAGACCCAGTACTTC. The full variable domain, completed using reference TRBV19 and TRBJ2-5, is DGGITQSPKYLFRKEGQNVTLSCEQNLNHDAMYWYRQDPGQGLRLIYYSQIVNDFQKGDIAEGYSVSREKKESFPLTVTSAQKNPTAFYLCASSLRGRETQYFGPGTRLLVL.

The J gene is TRBJ2-1, the V gene TRBV28; tentatively, D is TRBD1 (6 bases). This CDR3 is built from 15 residues. With 4 bases removed from V and 9 bases from J, the gap between germline ends came to 19 bases. The V gene's germline CDR1 is MDHEN and CDR2 SYDVKM. CDR3 region: CASSYPSQGSGEQFF. The DNA for the CDR3 is TGTGCCAGCAGTTACCCCTCCCAGGGGTCGGGTGAGCAGTTCTTC.

The chain joins TRBV9 to TRBJ1-6, with D tentatively TRBD1 (5 bases). CDR3 length: 14 residues. Per germline, CDR1 SGDLS and CDR2 YYNGEE. V lost 2 bases to trimming and J lost 8 bases, with 11 bases between them. The CDR3 bases are TGTGCCAGCAGCGTGACAGATCTGGATTCACCCCTCCACTTT. This encodes CASSVTDLDSPLHF.

This sequence joins TRBV5-1 and TRBJ1-2; TRBD1 might be the D (6 bases). The CDR3 is made up of 13 amino acids. CDR1 and CDR2 from the germline V gene are SGHRS and YFSETQ. Trimming removed 4 bases from V and 2 bases from J, with 9 bases in between. Here the CDR3 reads CASSRQENYGYTF. CDR3 nucleotides: TGCGCCAGCAGCCGACAGGAGAACTATGGCTACACCTTC.

The chain uses TRBV5-1 and TRBJ2-2, with D perhaps matching TRBD1 (5 bases). The CDR3 is 14 residues long. CDR1 is SGHRS and CDR2 is YFSETQ in the germline V gene. Between the trimmed V and J ends, which lost 5 bases and 4 bases, there was a span of 12 bases. The CDR3: CASSRRAGTGELFF. CDR3 DNA sequence: TGCGCCAGCAGTCGCAGGGCTGGCACCGGGGAGCTGTTTTTT.

This chain joins TRBV13 and TRBJ1-3; 9 bases map to TRBD1. Germline-derived CDR1 and CDR2 are PRHDT and FYEKMQ (reference sequence). The CDR3 contains 14 residues. Trimming cost V 3 bases and J 3 bases; bases outside gene matches: 0. The chain's CDR3 is CASSLDRGGNTIYF. The CDR3 coding sequence is TGTGCCAGCAGCTTGGACAGGGGTGGAAACACCATATATTTT.

The rearrangement uses TRBV28 and TRBJ1-1, with D perhaps matching TRBD1 (6 bases). The germline V gene encodes CDR1 MDHEN and CDR2 SYDVKM. The ends were cut back, 8 bases at V and 5 bases at J, with 18 bases in the middle. The CDR3 totals 14 residues. CDR3 amino acids: CASGGAPYQTEAFF. CDR3 DNA sequence: TGTGCCAGCGGGGGGGCCCCTTACCAAACTGAAGCTTTCTTT.

V is TRBV5-1 and J is TRBJ2-7; D might be TRBD1 (5 bases). Trimming shortened V by 0 bases and J by 6 bases, and 19 bases separated the two germline ends. The CDR3 is made up of 16 amino acids. CDR1 SGHRS and CDR2 YFSETQ come from the germline V gene. Here the CDR3 reads CASSLAGAGVGAEQYF. The CDR3 nucleotides read TGCGCCAGCAGCTTGGCTGGGGCAGGTGTTGGAGCCGAGCAGTACTTC.

The chain is built from TRBV9 and TRBJ2-5, with 7 bases aligning to TRBD1. In germline, CDR1 is SGDLS, CDR2 YYNGEE. The CDR3 consists of 13 residues. J lost 4 bases, V lost 2 bases, and 2 bases had no gene match. The CDR3 region is CASSVGQTETQYF. The CDR3 bases are TGTGCCAGCAGCGTGGGACAGACAGAGACCCAGTACTTC. The full variable domain, in which reference TRBV9 and TRBJ2-5 provide the parts outside the CDR3, is DSGVTQTPKHLITATGQRVTLRCSPRSGDLSVYWYQQSLDQGLQFLIQYYNGEERAKGNILERFSAQQFPDLHSELNLSSLELGDSALYFCASSVGQTETQYFGPGTRLLVL.